This T cell receptor beta chain was recovered during a study of identical twins. General observations from the study: Abundant beta clonotypes from cord blood had fewer insertions, unlike memory repertoires, which showed none.

This clonotype was seen ten or more times. Its antigen remains unidentified. V was clipped by 5 bases and J by 6 bases; unmatched bases: 11. This CDR3 region has 16 residues. The germline V gene has CDR1 SEHNR and CDR2 FQNEAQ (reference sequence). MiXCR was run by TCRdb on the 5' RACE reads, yielding one entry per CDR3 protein. The data show 700,000 or so distinct CDR3 sequences, around 8.6% seen once. A further study also used this sample, focusing on yellow fever vaccine responses in identical twins.

V and J are TRBV7-9 and TRBJ2-3; 10 bases align to TRBD1. This sequence was found in a woman aged 18-35 years in good health. The specimen sequenced was PBMCs. The CDR3 DNA reads as TGTGCCAGCAGCCCGGGCTGGACAGGGGGTACGGATACGCAGTATTTT. This sequence encodes CASSPGWTGGTDTQYF. Full variable domain (missing parts from reference TRBV7-9 and TRBJ2-3): DTGVSQNPRHKITKRGQNVTFRCDPISEHNRLYWYRQTLGQGPEFLTYFQNEAQLEKSRLLSDRFSAERPKGSFSTLEIQRTEQGDSAMYLCASSPGWTGGTDTQYFGPGTRLTVL.